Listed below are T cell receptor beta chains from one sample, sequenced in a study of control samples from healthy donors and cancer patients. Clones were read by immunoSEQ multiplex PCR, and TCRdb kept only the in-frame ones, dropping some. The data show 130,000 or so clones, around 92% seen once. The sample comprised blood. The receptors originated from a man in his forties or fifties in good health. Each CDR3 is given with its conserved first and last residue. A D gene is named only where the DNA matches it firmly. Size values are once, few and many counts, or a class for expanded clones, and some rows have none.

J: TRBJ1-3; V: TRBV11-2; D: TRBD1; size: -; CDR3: CASSPWTGGTGNTIYF; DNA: TGTGCCAGCAGCCCCTGGACAGGGGGCACTGGAAACACCATATATTTT
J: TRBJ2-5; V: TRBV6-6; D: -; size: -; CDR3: CASTPPKDGETQYF; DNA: TGTGCCAGCACTCCTCCAAAAGACGGAGAGACCCAGTACTTC
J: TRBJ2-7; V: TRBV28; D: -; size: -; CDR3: CASSGASTYEQYF; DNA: TGTGCCAGCAGCGGGGCCTCAACCTACGAGCAGTACTTC
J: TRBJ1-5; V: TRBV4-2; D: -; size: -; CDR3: CASSQDPGVYQPQHF; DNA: TGTGCCAGCAGCCAAGATCCCGGGGTTTACCAGCCCCAGCATTTT
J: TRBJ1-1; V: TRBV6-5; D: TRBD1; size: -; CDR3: CASSSTGANTEAFF; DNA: TGTGCCAGCAGTTCAACAGGGGCCAACACTGAAGCTTTCTTT
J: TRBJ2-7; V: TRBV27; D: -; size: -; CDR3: CASSLSNSPYEQYF; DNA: TGTGCCAGCAGTTTATCGAACAGTCCCTACGAGCAGTACTTC
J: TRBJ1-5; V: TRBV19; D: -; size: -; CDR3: CASSIRRGNQPQHF; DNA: TGTGCCAGTAGTATTAGGCGTGGCAATCAGCCCCAGCATTTT
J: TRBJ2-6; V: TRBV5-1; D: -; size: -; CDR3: CASSSSTGLRRSGANVLTF; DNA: TGCGCCAGCAGCTCATCCACAGGGCTACGGAGGTCTGGGGCCAACGTCCTGACTTTC
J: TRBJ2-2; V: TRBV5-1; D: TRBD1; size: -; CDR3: CASSLPGQGPGELFF; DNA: TGCGCCAGCAGCCTACCTGGACAGGGGCCCGGGGAGCTGTTTTTT
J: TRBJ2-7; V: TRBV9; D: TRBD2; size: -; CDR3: CASSGGLAGEYEQYF; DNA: TGTGCCAGCAGCGGGGGACTAGCGGGGGAATACGAGCAGTACTTC
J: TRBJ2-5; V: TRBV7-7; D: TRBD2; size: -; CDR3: CASSRGLAPGETQYF; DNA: TGTGCCAGCAGCCGGGGACTAGCTCCGGGGGAGACCCAGTACTTC
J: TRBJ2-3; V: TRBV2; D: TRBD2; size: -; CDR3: CASRRGLAAQDTQYF; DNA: TGTGCCAGCAGAAGAGGACTAGCGGCACAGGATACGCAGTATTTT
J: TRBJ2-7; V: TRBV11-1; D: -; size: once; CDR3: CASSSTTDSYEQYF; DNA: TGTGCCAGCAGTTCAACGACAGATTCCTACGAGCAGTACTTC
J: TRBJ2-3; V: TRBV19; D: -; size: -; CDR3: CASSEGVGTDTQYF; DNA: TGTGCCAGTAGTGAAGGGGTGGGCACAGATACGCAGTATTTT
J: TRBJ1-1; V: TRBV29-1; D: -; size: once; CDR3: CSVEDLRVVTEAFF; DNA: TGCAGCGTTGAAGATTTGAGGGTAGTCACTGAAGCTTTCTTT
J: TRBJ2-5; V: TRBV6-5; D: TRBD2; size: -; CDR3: CASSLSAGGQKTQYF; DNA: TGTGCCAGCAGCCTCTCAGCGGGGGGGCAGAAGACCCAGTACTTC
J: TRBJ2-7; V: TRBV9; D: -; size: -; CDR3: CASSVAAVASYEQYF; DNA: TGTGCCAGCAGCGTAGCGGCGGTGGCCTCCTACGAGCAGTACTTC
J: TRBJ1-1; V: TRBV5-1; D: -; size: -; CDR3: CASSLVGGGNTEAFF; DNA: TGCGCCAGCAGCTTGGTCGGAGGGGGGAACACTGAAGCTTTCTTT
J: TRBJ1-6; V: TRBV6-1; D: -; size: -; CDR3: CASSETRFSPLHF; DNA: TGTGCCAGCAGTGAAACCCGGTTTTCACCCCTCCACTTT
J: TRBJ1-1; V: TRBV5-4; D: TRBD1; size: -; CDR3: CASSSGQADEAFF; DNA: TGTGCCAGCAGCTCTGGACAGGCAGATGAAGCTTTCTTT
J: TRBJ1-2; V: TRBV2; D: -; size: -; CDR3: CASSGGGYGYTF; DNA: TGTGCCAGCAGTGGGGGGGGATATGGCTACACCTTC
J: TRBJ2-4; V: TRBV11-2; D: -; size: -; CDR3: CASSPTNGFFQYF; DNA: TGTGCCAGCAGCCCTACCAACGGGTTTTTTCAGTACTTC
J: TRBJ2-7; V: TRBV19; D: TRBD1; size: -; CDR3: CASSPGTGRPHEQYF; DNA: TGTGCCAGTAGCCCCGGGACAGGGAGGCCCCACGAGCAGTACTTC
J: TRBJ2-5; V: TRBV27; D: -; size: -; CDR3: CASSLLGETQYF; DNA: TGTGCCAGCAGTTTACTAGGAGAGACCCAGTACTTC
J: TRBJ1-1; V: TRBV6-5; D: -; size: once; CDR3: CASSYSPGLEAFF; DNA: TGTGCCAGCAGTTACTCGCCGGGGTTGGAAGCTTTCTTT
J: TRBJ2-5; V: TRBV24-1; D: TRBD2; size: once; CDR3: CATSDGGLAGTTRKYF; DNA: TGTGCCACCAGTGATGGAGGACTAGCCGGGACAACAAGAAAATACTTC
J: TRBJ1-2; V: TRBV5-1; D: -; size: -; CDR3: CASSRTGTNDNGYTF; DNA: TGCGCCAGCAGCAGGACCGGGACGAACGACAATGGCTACACCTTC
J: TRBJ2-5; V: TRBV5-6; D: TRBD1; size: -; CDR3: CASSLIGTGVFQETQYF; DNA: TGTGCCAGCAGCTTGATAGGGACAGGGGTGTTCCAAGAGACCCAGTACTTC
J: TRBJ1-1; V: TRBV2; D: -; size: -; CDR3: CASSELRGDSGTEAFF; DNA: TGTGCCAGCAGTGAATTAAGGGGGGACTCGGGGACTGAAGCTTTCTTT
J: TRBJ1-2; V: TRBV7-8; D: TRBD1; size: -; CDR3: CASSPGQGNYGYTF; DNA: TGTGCCAGCAGCCCTGGACAGGGGAACTATGGCTACACCTTC
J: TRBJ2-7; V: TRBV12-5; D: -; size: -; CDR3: CASASRTDAYEQYF; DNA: TGTGCTAGTGCCTCCAGGACGGACGCCTACGAGCAGTACTTC
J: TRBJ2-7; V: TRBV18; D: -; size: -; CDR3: CASSPTQEGEQYF; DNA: TGTGCCAGCTCACCAACACAGGAAGGCGAGCAGTACTTC
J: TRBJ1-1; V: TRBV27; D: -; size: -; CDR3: CASSLSVDTEAFF; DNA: TGTGCCAGCAGTTTAAGTGTGGACACTGAAGCTTTCTTT
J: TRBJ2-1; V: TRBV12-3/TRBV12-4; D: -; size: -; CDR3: CASSQMNEQFF; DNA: TGTGCCAGCAGTCAGATGAATGAGCAGTTCTTC
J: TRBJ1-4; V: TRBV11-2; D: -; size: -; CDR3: CASSLDLARVREKLFF; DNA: TGTGCCAGCAGCTTAGATCTAGCCCGCGTCCGTGAAAAACTGTTTTTT
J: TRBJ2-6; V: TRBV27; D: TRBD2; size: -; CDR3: CASSSQRGGTYSSGANVLTF; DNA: TGTGCCAGCAGTTCTCAACGGGGGGGGACTTACTCCTCTGGGGCCAACGTCCTGACTTTC
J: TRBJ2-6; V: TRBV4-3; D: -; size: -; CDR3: CASSQDHAGRSGANVLTF; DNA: TGCGCCAGCAGCCAAGATCATGCGGGCCGCTCTGGGGCCAACGTCCTGACTTTC
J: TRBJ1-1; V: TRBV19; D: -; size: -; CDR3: CASTFYRNTEAFF; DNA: TGTGCCAGTACCTTTTACAGGAACACTGAAGCTTTCTTT
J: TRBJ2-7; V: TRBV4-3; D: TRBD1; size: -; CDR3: CASSLDRETYEQYF; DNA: TGCGCCAGCAGCCTTGACAGGGAAACCTACGAGCAGTACTTC
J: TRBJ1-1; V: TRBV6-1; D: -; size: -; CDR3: CASSEVGAGRVGWAEAFF; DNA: TGTGCCAGCAGTGAAGTAGGGGCAGGCAGGGTAGGTTGGGCTGAAGCTTTCTTT
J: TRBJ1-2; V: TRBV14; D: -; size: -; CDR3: CASSQDSVTYGYTF; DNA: TGTGCCAGCAGCCAAGATTCAGTGACCTATGGCTACACCTTC
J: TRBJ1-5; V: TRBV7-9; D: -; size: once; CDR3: CASSYSNQPQHF; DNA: TGTGCCAGCAGCTATAGCAATCAGCCCCAGCATTTT
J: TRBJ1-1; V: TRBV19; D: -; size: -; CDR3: CASSIEGRGYTEAFF; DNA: TGTGCCAGTAGTATAGAGGGCAGGGGCTACACTGAAGCTTTCTTT
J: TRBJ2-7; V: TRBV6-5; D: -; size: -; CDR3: CATSLTGAVHEQYF; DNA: TGTGCCACCTCTTTGACGGGGGCCGTCCACGAGCAGTACTTC
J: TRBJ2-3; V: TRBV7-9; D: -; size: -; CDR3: CASSTSGQGADTQYF; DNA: TGTGCCAGTTCGACCAGCGGGCAAGGAGCAGATACGCAGTATTTT
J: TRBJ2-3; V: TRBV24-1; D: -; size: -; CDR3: CATSDSRGGTDTQYF; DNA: TGTGCCACCAGTGATTCGAGGGGGGGGACAGATACGCAGTATTTT
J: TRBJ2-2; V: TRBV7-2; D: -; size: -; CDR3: CASSFGGLQELFF; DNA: TGTGCCAGCAGCTTCGGGGGGCTTCAGGAGCTGTTTTTT
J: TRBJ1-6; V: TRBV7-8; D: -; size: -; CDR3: CASSFSRRPGDSPLHF; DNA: TGTGCCAGCAGCTTCTCCCGACGGCCAGGAGATTCACCCCTCCACTTT
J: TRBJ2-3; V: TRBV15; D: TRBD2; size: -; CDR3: CATSIHGTSGSDTQYF; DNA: TGTGCCACCAGTATCCACGGGACTAGCGGGTCAGATACGCAGTATTTT
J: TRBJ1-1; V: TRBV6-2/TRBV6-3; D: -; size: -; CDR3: CASSYGTGTEAFF; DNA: TGTGCCAGCAGTTACGGGACGGGGACTGAAGCTTTCTTT
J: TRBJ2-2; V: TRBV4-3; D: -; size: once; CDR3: CASSQVATTWGELFF; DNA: TGCGCCAGCAGCCAAGTGGCCACGACCTGGGGGGAGCTGTTTTTT
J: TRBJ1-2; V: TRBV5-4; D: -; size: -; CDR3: CASTESAGGSYGYTF; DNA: TGTGCCAGCACGGAGTCGGCGGGTGGCAGCTATGGCTACACCTTC